This T cell receptor (beta chain) was profiled in a study of blood T cells in healthy people across ages. In each sample, at least 6.5 million PBMCs were isolated. Study results and limitations: What prevented conclusive comparison of naive and antigen-experienced cells was that PBMCs were unsorted.

With regard to this clonotype: Antigen specificity is unknown.

With V trimmed by 4 bases and J by 6 bases, 15 bases remained unmatched. The CDR3 is 16 residues long. CDR1 and CDR2 (germline): SEHNR, FQNEAQ (reference sequence). Together with a sample-barcoded 5' primer, a J-beta primer mix was included in a second PCR lasting roughly 6 to 12 cycles. TCRdb passed the 5' RACE reads through MiXCR, listing each CDR3 protein once. Of 1.5 million to 1.9 million distinct CDR3 sequences in the sample, under 55% were seen once. The source is a woman between 18 and 30 years old in good health. Sequenced input: blood. The V call is TRBV7-9, the J call TRBJ2-7; TRBD2 matches at 7 bases. CDR3 loop: CASSSWLTSKETEQYF. As DNA, the CDR3 is TGTGCCAGCAGCTCCTGGTTGACTAGCAAGGAGACCGAGCAGTACTTC.